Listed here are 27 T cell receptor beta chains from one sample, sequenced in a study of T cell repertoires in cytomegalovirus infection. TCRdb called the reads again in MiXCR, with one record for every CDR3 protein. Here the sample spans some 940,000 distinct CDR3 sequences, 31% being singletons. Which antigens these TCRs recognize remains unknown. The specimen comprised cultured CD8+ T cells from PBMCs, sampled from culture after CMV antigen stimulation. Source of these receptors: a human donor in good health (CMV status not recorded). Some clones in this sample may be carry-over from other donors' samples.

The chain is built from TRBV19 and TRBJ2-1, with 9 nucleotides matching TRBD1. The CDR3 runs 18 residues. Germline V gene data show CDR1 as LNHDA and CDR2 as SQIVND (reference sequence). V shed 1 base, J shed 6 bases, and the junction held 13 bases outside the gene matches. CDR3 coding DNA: TGTGCCAGTAGTATAGGGGCCACAGGGGGCCAGATGGGCAATGAGCAGTTCTTC. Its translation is CASSIGATGGQMGNEQFF.

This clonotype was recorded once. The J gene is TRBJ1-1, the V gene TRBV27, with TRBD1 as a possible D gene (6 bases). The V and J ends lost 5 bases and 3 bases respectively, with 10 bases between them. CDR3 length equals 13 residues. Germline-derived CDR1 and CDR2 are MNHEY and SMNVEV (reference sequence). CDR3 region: CASSGDTYTEAFF. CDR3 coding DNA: TGTGCCAGCAGTGGGGACACCTACACTGAAGCTTTCTTT.

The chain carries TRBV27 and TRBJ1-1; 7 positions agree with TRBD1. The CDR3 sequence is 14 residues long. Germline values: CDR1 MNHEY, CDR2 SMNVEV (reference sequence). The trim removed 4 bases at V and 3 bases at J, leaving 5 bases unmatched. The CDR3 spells CASSSLTGYTEAFF. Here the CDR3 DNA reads TGTGCCAGCAGTTCGTTGACAGGGTACACTGAAGCTTTCTTT.

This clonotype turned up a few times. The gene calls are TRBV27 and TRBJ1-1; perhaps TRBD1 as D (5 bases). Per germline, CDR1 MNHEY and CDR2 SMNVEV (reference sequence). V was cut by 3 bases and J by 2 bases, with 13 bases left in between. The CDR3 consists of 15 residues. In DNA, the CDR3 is TGTGCCAGCAGTTTTGGGGTGGGGGGAAACACTGAAGCTTTCTTT. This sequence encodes CASSFGVGGNTEAFF.

CDR3 in amino acids: CASSSTSMNTEAFF. CDR3 in DNA: TGTGCCAGCAGTTCGACGAGCATGAACACTGAAGCTTTCTTT. The rearrangement links TRBV5-4 to TRBJ1-1; D not certain. CDR1 is SGHNT and CDR2 is YYREEE in the germline V gene (reference sequence). V lost 5 bases, J lost 0 bases, and 11 bases lay in between. The CDR3 consists of 14 residues.

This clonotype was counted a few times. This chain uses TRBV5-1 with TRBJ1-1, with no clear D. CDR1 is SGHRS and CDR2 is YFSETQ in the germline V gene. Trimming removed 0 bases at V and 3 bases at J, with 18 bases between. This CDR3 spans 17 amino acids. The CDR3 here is CASSLDDAPFTHTEAFF. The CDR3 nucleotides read TGCGCCAGCAGCTTGGACGATGCCCCGTTCACCCACACTGAAGCTTTCTTT.

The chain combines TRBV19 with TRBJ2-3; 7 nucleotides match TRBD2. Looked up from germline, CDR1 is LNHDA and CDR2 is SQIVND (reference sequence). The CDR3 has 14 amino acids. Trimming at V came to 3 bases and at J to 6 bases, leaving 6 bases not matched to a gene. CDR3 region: CASSIGGLADTQYF. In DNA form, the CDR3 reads TGTGCCAGTAGTATCGGGGGGTTAGCGGATACGCAGTATTTT.

The CDR3 sequence is CASSRTGAANYGYTF. CDR3 sequence (DNA): TGTGCCAGCAGTAGGACAGGGGCAGCTAACTATGGCTACACCTTC. The chain joins TRBV27 to TRBJ1-2; the match to TRBD1 covers 9 bases. CDR1 MNHEY and CDR2 SMNVEV come from the germline V gene (reference sequence). J gave up 0 bases and V 5 bases, and 4 bases lay outside the gene matches. This CDR3 has 15 amino acids.

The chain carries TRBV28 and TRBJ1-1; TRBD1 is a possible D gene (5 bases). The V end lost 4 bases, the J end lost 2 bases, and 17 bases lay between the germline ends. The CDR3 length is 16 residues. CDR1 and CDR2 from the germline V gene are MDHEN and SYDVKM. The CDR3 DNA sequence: TGTGCCAGCAGTTCTTTATTGACAGATATTAACACTGAAGCTTTCTTT. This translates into CASSSLLTDINTEAFF.

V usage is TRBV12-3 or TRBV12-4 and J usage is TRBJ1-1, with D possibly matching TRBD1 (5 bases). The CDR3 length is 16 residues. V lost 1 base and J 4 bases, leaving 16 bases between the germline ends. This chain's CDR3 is CASSLGPGLGGTEAFF. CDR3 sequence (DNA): TGTGCCAGCAGTTTAGGGCCGGGTCTCGGGGGCACTGAAGCTTTCTTT.

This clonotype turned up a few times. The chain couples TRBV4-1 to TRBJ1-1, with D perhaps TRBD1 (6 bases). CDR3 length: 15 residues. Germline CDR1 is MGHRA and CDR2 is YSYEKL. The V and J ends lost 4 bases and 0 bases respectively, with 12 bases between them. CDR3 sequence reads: CASSLRQAMNTEAFF. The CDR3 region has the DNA TGCGCCAGCAGCCTCAGACAGGCCATGAACACTGAAGCTTTCTTT.

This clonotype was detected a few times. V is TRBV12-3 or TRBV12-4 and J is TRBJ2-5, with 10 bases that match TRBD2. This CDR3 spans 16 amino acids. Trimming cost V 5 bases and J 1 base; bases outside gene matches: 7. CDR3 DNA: TGTGCCAGCAGTCCCGGACTAGCGGAGAGCCAAGAGACCCAGTACTTC. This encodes CASSPGLAESQETQYF.

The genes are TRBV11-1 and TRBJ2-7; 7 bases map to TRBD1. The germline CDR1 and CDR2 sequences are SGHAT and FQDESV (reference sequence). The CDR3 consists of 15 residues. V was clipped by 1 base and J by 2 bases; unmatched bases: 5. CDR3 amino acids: CASSLGRQGTYEQYV. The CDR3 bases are TGTGCCAGCAGCTTAGGTCGACAGGGAACCTACGAGCAGTACGTC.

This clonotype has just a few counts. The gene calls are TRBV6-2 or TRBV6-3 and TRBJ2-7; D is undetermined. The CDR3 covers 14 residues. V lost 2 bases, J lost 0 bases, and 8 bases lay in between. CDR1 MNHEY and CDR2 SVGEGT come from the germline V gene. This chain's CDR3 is CASSYEPSSYEQYV. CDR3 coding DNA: TGTGCCAGCAGTTACGAACCGAGCTCCTACGAGCAGTACGTC.

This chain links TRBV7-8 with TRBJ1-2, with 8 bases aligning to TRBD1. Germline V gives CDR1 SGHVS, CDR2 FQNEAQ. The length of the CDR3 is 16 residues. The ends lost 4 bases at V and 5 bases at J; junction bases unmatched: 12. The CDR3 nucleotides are TGTGCCAGCAGCTCCGGGACAGGCGACGGGTATTATGGCTACACCTTC. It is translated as CASSSGTGDGYYGYTF.

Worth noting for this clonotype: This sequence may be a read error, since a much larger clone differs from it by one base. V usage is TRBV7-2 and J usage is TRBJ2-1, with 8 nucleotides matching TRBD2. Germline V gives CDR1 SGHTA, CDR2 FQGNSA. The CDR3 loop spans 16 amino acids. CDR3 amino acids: CANSLARGGIYNEQFF. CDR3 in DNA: TGTGCCAACAGCTTGGCCCGGGGGGGCATCTACAATGAGCAGTTCTTC. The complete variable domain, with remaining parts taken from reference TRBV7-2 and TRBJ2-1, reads GAGVSQSPSNKVTEKGKDVELRCDPISGHTALYWYRQSLGQGLEFLIYFQGNSAPDKSGLPSDRFSAERTGGSVSTLTIQRTQQEDSAVYLCANSLARGGIYNEQFFGPGTRLTVL.

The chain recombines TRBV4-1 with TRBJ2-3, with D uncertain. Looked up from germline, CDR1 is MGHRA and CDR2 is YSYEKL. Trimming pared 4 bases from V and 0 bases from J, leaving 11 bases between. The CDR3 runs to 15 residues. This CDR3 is CASSRSSISTDTQYF. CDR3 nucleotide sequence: TGCGCCAGCAGCCGAAGTTCGATTAGCACAGATACGCAGTATTTT.

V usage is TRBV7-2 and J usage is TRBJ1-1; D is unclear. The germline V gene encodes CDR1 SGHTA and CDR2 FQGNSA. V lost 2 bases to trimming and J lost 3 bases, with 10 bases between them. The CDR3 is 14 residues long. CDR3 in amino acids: CASSLKPSYTEAFF. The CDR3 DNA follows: TGTGCCAGCAGCTTAAAACCCTCATACACTGAAGCTTTCTTT. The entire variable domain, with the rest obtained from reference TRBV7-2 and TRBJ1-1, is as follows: GAGVSQSPSNKVTEKGKDVELRCDPISGHTALYWYRQSLGQGLEFLIYFQGNSAPDKSGLPSDRFSAERTGGSVSTLTIQRTQQEDSAVYLCASSLKPSYTEAFFGQGTRLTVV.

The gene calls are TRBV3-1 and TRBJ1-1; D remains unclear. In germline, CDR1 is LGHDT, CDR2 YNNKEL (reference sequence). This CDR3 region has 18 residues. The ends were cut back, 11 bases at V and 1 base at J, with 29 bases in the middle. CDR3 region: CARQLMFQRLAGNTEAFF. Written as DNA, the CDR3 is TGTGCCCGCCAGCTAATGTTCCAACGTCTAGCGGGGAACACTGAAGCTTTCTTT. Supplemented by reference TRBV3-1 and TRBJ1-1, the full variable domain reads DTAVSQTPKYLVTQMGNDKSIKCEQNLGHDTMYWYKQDSKKFLKIMFSYNNKELIINETVPNRFSPKSPDKAHLNLHINSLELGDSAVYFCARQLMFQRLAGNTEAFFGQGTRLTVV.

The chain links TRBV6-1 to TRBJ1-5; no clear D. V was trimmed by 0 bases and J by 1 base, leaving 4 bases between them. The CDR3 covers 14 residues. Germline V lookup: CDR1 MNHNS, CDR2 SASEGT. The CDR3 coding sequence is TGTGCCAGCAGTGAAGCCAGGAGCAATCAGCCCCAGCATTTT. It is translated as CASSEARSNQPQHF.

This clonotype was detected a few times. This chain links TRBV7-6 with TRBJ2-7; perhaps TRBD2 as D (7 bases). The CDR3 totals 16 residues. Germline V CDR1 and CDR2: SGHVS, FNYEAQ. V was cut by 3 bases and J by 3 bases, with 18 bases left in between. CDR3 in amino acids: CASSFGEGGSGYEQYF. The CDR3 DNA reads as TGTGCCAGCAGCTTTGGCGAGGGGGGGAGCGGCTACGAGCAGTACTTC.

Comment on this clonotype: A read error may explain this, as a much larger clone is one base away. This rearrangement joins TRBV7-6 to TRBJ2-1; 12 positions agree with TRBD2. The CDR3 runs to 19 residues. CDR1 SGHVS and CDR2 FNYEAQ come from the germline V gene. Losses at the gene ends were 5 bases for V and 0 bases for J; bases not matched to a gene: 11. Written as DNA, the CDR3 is TGTGCCAGCAGCGACCCCGAGACTAGCGGGGGCCCCTCCTACAATGAGCAGTTCTTC. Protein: CASSDPETSGGPSYNEQFF.

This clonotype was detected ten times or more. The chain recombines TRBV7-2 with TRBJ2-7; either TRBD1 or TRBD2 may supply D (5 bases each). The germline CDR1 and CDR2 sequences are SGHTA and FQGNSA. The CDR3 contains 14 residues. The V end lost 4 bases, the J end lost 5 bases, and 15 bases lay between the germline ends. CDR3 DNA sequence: TGTGCCAGCAGCTACGGGACCAGTGCCGACGAGCAGTACTTC. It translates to CASSYGTSADEQYF. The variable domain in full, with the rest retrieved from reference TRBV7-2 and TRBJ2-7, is GAGVSQSPSNKVTEKGKDVELRCDPISGHTALYWYRQSLGQGLEFLIYFQGNSAPDKSGLPSDRFSAERTGGSVSTLTIQRTQQEDSAVYLCASSYGTSADEQYFGPGTRLTVT.

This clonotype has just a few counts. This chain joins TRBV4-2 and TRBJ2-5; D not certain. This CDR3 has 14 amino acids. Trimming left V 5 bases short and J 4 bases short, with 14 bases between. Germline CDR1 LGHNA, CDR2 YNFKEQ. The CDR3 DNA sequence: TGTGCCAGCAGCTTTCCGGGCCGCGGAGAGACCCAGTACTTC. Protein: CASSFPGRGETQYF.

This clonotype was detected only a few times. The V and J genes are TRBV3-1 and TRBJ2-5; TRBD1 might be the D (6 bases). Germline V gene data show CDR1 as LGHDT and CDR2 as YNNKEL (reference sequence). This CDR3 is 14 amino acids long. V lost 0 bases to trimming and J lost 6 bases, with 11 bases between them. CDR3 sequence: CASSQERGSKTQYF. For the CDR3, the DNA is TGTGCCAGCAGCCAAGAAAGGGGGTCGAAGACCCAGTACTTC.

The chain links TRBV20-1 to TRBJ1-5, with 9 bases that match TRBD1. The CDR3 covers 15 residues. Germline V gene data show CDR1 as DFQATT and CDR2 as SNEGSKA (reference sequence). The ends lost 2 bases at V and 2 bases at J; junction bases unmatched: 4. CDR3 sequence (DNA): TGCAGTGCTAGAACAGGGGGCTTCGGCAATCAGCCCCAGCATTTT. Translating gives CSARTGGFGNQPQHF.

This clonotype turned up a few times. CDR3 bases: TGTGCCAGCAGCACGGGACAGGGGATAACTGAAGCTTTCTTT. This encodes CASSTGQGITEAFF. The gene calls are TRBV6-1 and TRBJ1-1; TRBD1 matches 10 bases. J was trimmed by 5 bases and V by 6 bases; bases with no gene match: 6. Germline values: CDR1 MNHNS, CDR2 SASEGT. The CDR3 runs to 14 residues.